This passage covers 19 T cell receptor beta chains from one sample sequenced in a study of technical replicates of blood from a handful of donors. Measured with immunoSEQ multiplex PCR; TCRdb has only the in-frame clones, and not every one. The data contain tens of thousands of clones, nearly 97% of them seen just once; the ten biggest clones take up approximately 0.26%. Material: T cells isolated from PBMCs. The receptors stem from a human donor in good health.

The genes are TRBV5-6 and TRBJ2-5; 7 positions match TRBD1. J lost 4 bases, V lost 3 bases, and 0 bases had no gene match. The CDR3 is made up of 12 amino acids. Looked up from germline, CDR1 is SGHDT and CDR2 is YYEEEE. The CDR3, as DNA: TGTGCCAGCAGCTGGACAGGAGAGACCCAGTACTTC. It encodes CASSWTGETQYF.

This sequence joins TRBV18 and TRBJ1-4, with 8 bases that match TRBD1. The CDR3 covers 14 residues. The V gene end was trimmed by 6 bases and the J gene end by 8 bases; junction bases not matched to a gene: 8. Per germline, CDR1 KGHSH and CDR2 LQKENI. CDR3 in amino acids: CASSYGQGDEKLFF. CDR3 nucleotide sequence: TGTGCCAGCTCGTACGGACAGGGCGACGAAAAACTGTTTTTT.

The rearrangement joins TRBV28 to TRBJ2-7; 7 bases line up with TRBD1. The V and J ends lost 5 bases and 2 bases, in that order; junction bases with no gene match: 9. CDR3 length: 15 residues. Per the germline V gene, CDR1 is MDHEN and CDR2 is SYDVKM. This chain's CDR3 is CASSAHRGATYEQYF. CDR3 bases: TGTGCCAGCAGTGCACACAGGGGTGCAACCTACGAGCAGTACTTC.

The rearrangement joins TRBV7-9 to TRBJ2-7; no firm D call. In germline, CDR1 is SEHNR, CDR2 FQNEAQ (reference sequence). Deletions cut 6 bases from V and 1 base from J, with 7 bases between. The CDR3 has 12 amino acids. CDR3 amino acids: CASSFESYEQYF. The DNA for the CDR3 is TGTGCCAGCAGTTTCGAGTCCTACGAGCAGTACTTC.

The chain recombines TRBV28 with TRBJ1-1; D call uncertain. The V and J ends lost 7 bases and 2 bases respectively, with 14 bases between them. The CDR3 length is 14 residues. CDR1 is MDHEN, CDR2 SYDVKM, per germline. DNA for the CDR3: TGTGCCAGCACTCCTACCCGGGGAAACACTGAAGCTTTCTTT. It yields the protein CASTPTRGNTEAFF.

The chain links TRBV4-2 to TRBJ2-2; TRBD2 is a possible D gene (6 bases). This CDR3 contains 16 residues. V was cut by 7 bases and J by 5 bases, with 20 bases left in between. CDR1 and CDR2 (germline): LGHNA, YNFKEQ. The CDR3: CASMPASWEETGELFF. In DNA, the CDR3 is TGTGCCAGCATGCCGGCTAGCTGGGAGGAGACCGGGGAGCTGTTTTTT.

This chain links TRBV5-1 with TRBJ1-1; no clear D. Germline CDR1 SGHRS, CDR2 YFSETQ. The CDR3 runs to 14 residues. V lost 2 bases and J lost 4, with 12 bases in between. The CDR3 bases are TGCGCCAGCAGCTTAGACATCTTGAGCACTGAAGCTTTCTTT. This codes for CASSLDILSTEAFF.

The chain joins TRBV5-4 to TRBJ1-2; 8 bases match TRBD1. This CDR3 spans 16 amino acids. V lost 1 base to trimming and J lost 4 bases; unmatched junction nucleotides: 9. Looked up from germline, CDR1 is SGHNT and CDR2 is YYREEE (reference sequence). CDR3 coding DNA: TGTGCCAGCAGCTTGCCGGGACAGGCTCCTTTCTATGGCTACACCTTC. Translating gives CASSLPGQAPFYGYTF.

The rearrangement uses TRBV29-1 and TRBJ2-1; 9 bases are a match to TRBD1. The J segment lost 6 bases and the V segment lost 5 bases, leaving 11 bases of the junction unmatched. Germline CDR1 reads SQVTM; CDR2 reads ANQGSEA. The CDR3 runs 15 residues. The CDR3 DNA reads as TGCAGCGTTTACAGGGGGCCAAGCGTTAGCAATGAGCAGTTCTTC. It is translated as CSVYRGPSVSNEQFF.

This clone is a singleton in its sample. The junction differs from germline at one of its ends, possibly a read error. The chain has TRBV29-1 and TRBJ2-6; D perhaps matches TRBD1 (6 bases). CDR3 size: 16 residues. Germline CDR1 reads SQVTM; CDR2 reads ANQGSEA. CDR3 nucleotide sequence: TGCAGCGCTGAACCCCTAACAGGGCCTGGGGCCAACGTCCTGACTTTC. This gives the protein CSAEPLTGPGANVLTF.

This clone has a single count. The chain is built from TRBV14 and TRBJ1-2; weak D call: TRBD1 (5 bases). Trimming removed 2 bases from V and 4 bases from J, with 8 bases in between. Germline assignment: CDR1 SGHDN and CDR2 FVKESK. CDR3 length equals 13 residues. The CDR3, as DNA: TGTGCCAGCAGCCAACATACAGGCTATGGCTACACCTTC. Translating gives CASSQHTGYGYTF. The full variable domain, with the rest looked up from reference TRBV14 and TRBJ1-2, is EAGVTQFPSHSVIEKGQTVTLRCDPISGHDNLYWYRRVMGKEIKFLLHFVKESKQDESGMPNNRFLAERTGGTYSTLKVQPAELEDSGVYFCASSQHTGYGYTFGSGTRLTVV.

The V gene is TRBV5-1, the J gene TRBJ1-2, with 9 bases lining up with TRBD1. This CDR3 has 14 residues. CDR1 and CDR2 from the germline V gene are SGHRS and YFSETQ. The ends lost 1 base at V and 6 bases at J; junction bases unmatched: 4. DNA for the CDR3: TGCGCCAGCAGCTTGACGGGACAGGGCGATGGCTACACCTTC. Protein product: CASSLTGQGDGYTF.

This chain uses TRBV30 with TRBJ1-2; 7 bases agree with TRBD1. The CDR3 runs to 14 residues. V shed 3 bases, J shed 0 bases, and the junction held 4 bases outside the gene matches. From germline, CDR1 is GTSNPN and CDR2 SVGIG (reference sequence). The CDR3 DNA reads as TGTGCCTGGAGCCCGGGACAGCCTAACTATGGCTACACCTTC. Translated, it gives CAWSPGQPNYGYTF.

This chain joins TRBV4-1 and TRBJ1-1; 10 bases agree with TRBD1. CDR1 and CDR2 (germline): MGHRA, YSYEKL. CDR3 length: 14 residues. Trimming cost V 0 bases and J 8 bases; bases outside gene matches: 3. The CDR3 sequence is CASSQDGGQGEAFF. For the CDR3, the DNA is TGCGCCAGCAGCCAAGATGGGGGACAGGGGGAAGCTTTCTTT.

The chain recombines TRBV10-3 with TRBJ1-2; 12 nucleotides line up with TRBD1. The CDR3 has 14 residues. Trimming took 7 bases from V and 3 from J; bases not matched to a gene: 3. Germline CDR1 and CDR2: ENHRY and SYGVKD. CDR3 sequence (DNA): TGTGCCATCATGGGACAGGGGGCCGACTATGGCTACACCTTC. Translated: CAIMGQGADYGYTF.

CDR3 DNA sequence: TGTGCCAGCATGACAGGGGGACCCTACGAGCAGTACTTC. Translating it yields CASMTGGPYEQYF. The rearrangement links TRBV2 to TRBJ2-7; 9 bases are shared with TRBD1. Germline V gene sequence: CDR1 SNHLY, CDR2 FYNNEI. This CDR3 is 13 amino acids long. J was trimmed by 2 bases and V by 7 bases; bases with no gene match: 3.

This clone came up once. This chain uses TRBV19 with TRBJ2-1; D possibly corresponds to TRBD2 (7 bases). Germline V gene sequence: CDR1 LNHDA, CDR2 SQIVND (reference sequence). V lost 1 base and J 4 bases, leaving 11 bases between the germline ends. The CDR3 spans 15 residues. In DNA, the CDR3 is TGTGCCAGTAGTATAGTGGGAGGGGGTTACAATGAGCAGTTCTTC. Translating it yields CASSIVGGGYNEQFF. The whole variable domain, filled in from reference TRBV19 and TRBJ2-1, reads DGGITQSPKYLFRKEGQNVTLSCEQNLNHDAMYWYRQDPGQGLRLIYYSQIVNDFQKGDIAEGYSVSREKKESFPLTVTSAQKNPTAFYLCASSIVGGGYNEQFFGPGTRLTVL.

V is TRBV6-1 and J is TRBJ2-5; D ambiguous. Trimming stripped 1 base from V and 4 bases from J, with 13 bases between. Germline CDR1 reads MNHNS; CDR2 reads SASEGT. This CDR3 has 15 residues. The CDR3, as DNA: TGTGCCAGCAGTGAAGTACCGGCGGCACCAGAGACCCAGTACTTC. This encodes CASSEVPAAPETQYF.

This chain uses TRBV6-1 with TRBJ1-6; D perhaps matches TRBD1 (6 bases). The CDR3 runs to 17 residues. V was shortened by 2 bases and J by 5 bases, with 16 bases between the two germline ends. The germline V gene has CDR1 MNHNS and CDR2 SASEGT. CDR3 DNA sequence: TGTGCCAGCAGTGAACTAGCCGGGAGGGGGGATAATTCACCCCTCCACTTT. Its translation: CASSELAGRGDNSPLHF.